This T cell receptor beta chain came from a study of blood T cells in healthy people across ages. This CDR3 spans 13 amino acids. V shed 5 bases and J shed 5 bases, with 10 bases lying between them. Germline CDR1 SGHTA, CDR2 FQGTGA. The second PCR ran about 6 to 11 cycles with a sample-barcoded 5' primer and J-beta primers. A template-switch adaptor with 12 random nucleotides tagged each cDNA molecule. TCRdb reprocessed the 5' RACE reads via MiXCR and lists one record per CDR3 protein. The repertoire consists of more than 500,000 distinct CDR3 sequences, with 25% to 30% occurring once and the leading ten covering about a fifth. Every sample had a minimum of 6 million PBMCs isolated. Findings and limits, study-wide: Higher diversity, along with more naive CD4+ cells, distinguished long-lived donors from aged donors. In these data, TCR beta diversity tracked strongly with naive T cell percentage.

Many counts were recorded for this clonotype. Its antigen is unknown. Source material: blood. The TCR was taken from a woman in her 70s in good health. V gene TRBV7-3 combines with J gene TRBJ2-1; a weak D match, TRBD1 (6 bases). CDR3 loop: CASSVYRDNEQFF. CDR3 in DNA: TGTGCCAGCAGCGTCTACAGGGACAATGAGCAGTTCTTC.